Listed below are T cell receptor beta chains from one sample, sequenced in a study of blood T cell repertoires in COVID-19. The repertoire was sequenced with immunoSEQ multiplex PCR; TCRdb's copy has only in-frame clones and lacks some. The sample consists of nearly 300,000 clones, 84% of them appearing once. Sequencing input: peripheral blood. These receptors were collected from a human donor with COVID-19, enrolled during active disease. The donor label of this sample is uncertain. The CDR3 runs from the conserved cysteine through the conserved F or W. A D gene is named only where the DNA matches it firmly.

V | D | CDR3
TRBV19 | . | CATQTDRNYGYTF
TRBV9 | TRBD2 | CASSENSGIGVNEQFF
TRBV29-1 | . | CSSRDTVQETQYF
TRBV15 | TRBD2 | CATSSSGRAIGEQFF
TRBV6-1 | . | CASSEARATEAFF
TRBV28 | TRBD1 | CASSLVVQGNYEQYF
TRBV27 | . | CASSLSGGKTNEKLFF
TRBV24-1 | TRBD2 | CATSLGGYNEQFF
TRBV4-3 | TRBD2 | CASSPLDSGNQETQYF
TRBV18 | TRBD2 | CASSPPGLATEQYF
TRBV6-5 | TRBD2 | CASSYRASGTGELFF
TRBV3-1/TRBV3-2 | TRBD2 | CASSSSRMTTSGQPSPYNEQFF
TRBV4-3 | TRBD1 | CASSPGQGDYGYTF
TRBV6-6 | . | CASSYQSRDYGYTF
TRBV9 | TRBD2 | CASSRGGREFEQYF
TRBV7-9 | TRBD1 | CASSPPGQGRNEQFF
TRBV28 | TRBD2 | CASSSPGLLYEQYF
TRBV10-1 | TRBD2 | CASTGSGRRYHRSYNEQFF
TRBV11-2 | TRBD1 | CASSFTGANTGELFF
TRBV19 | . | CASSTVRQASEAFF